These T cell receptor beta chains were read from a single sample in a study of cytotoxic CD8 clonotypes in ibrutinib-treated CLL. The protocol was immunoSEQ multiplex PCR, while the TCRdb copy is restricted to in-frame clones and leaves out a portion. The sample has approximately 350,000 clones, 60% to 80% seen once. Source: PBMCs, taken after 36 months of ibrutinib treatment. The receptors come from a human donor with chronic lymphocytic leukemia. Both conserved end residues are part of each CDR3. A D gene is named only where the DNA matches it firmly. Expanded clones get a size class; other rows say once, few or many, or leave the size out.

TRBV11-3	TRBD1	TRBJ1-4	once	CASSSGTGKGDTNEKLFF	TGTGCCAGCAGCAGCGGGACAGGGAAGGGGGACACTAATGAAAAACTGTTTTTT
TRBV2	TRBD1	TRBJ2-7	.	CASARQGFYEQYF	TGTGCCAGCGCCCGACAGGGTTTCTACGAGCAGTACTTC
TRBV7-2	.	TRBJ2-7	.	CASSPAWQGSEQYF	TGTGCCAGCAGCCCGGCGTGGCAGGGAAGCGAGCAGTACTTC
TRBV7-2	.	TRBJ1-6	.	CASSFEGNVDSPLHF	TGTGCCAGCAGCTTTGAAGGGAATGTAGATTCACCCCTCCACTTT
TRBV4-1	TRBD1	TRBJ1-2	many	CASSQLRTGGGYGYTF	TGCGCCAGCAGCCAACTTAGGACAGGGGGGGGCTATGGCTACACCTTC
TRBV4-3	.	TRBJ2-7	.	CASSQDNRADEQYF	TGCGCCAGCAGCCAAGATAATCGTGCGGACGAGCAGTACTTC
TRBV2	.	TRBJ2-2	.	CASRLSTGELFF	TGTGCCAGCAGACTAAGCACCGGGGAGCTGTTTTTT
TRBV4-1	.	TRBJ1-2	.	CASSQDPGVYGYTF	TGCGCCAGCAGCCAAGATCCAGGGGTCTATGGCTACACCTTC
TRBV4-1	.	TRBJ1-5	few	CASSLGPLNQPQHF	TGCGCCAGCAGCCTCGGGCCCCTTAATCAGCCCCAGCATTTT
TRBV5-1	.	TRBJ2-7	.	CASTLQPQDYEQYF	TGCGCCAGCACCCTTCAACCTCAGGACTACGAGCAGTACTTC
TRBV4-2	.	TRBJ2-3	few	CASLGDSTDTQYF	TGTGCCAGCCTGGGGGACAGCACAGATACGCAGTATTTT
TRBV7-2	.	TRBJ1-2	.	CASSPDTKTGINYGYTF	TGTGCCAGCAGCCCTGACACAAAGACAGGAATAAACTATGGCTACACCTTC
TRBV19	.	TRBJ2-2	.	CASSWPGANTGELFF	TGTGCCAGTAGTTGGCCGGGAGCGAACACCGGGGAGCTGTTTTTT
TRBV11-3	TRBD2	TRBJ2-1	.	CASSLGRWTSGYNEQFF	TGTGCCAGCAGCTTAGGTCGGTGGACTAGCGGGTACAATGAGCAGTTCTTC
TRBV9	.	TRBJ2-1	.	CASSVEGGAVDEQFF	TGTGCCAGCAGCGTAGAGGGGGGCGCGGTCGATGAGCAGTTCTTC
TRBV6-4	TRBD1	TRBJ1-1	.	CASRGTGEGAEAFF	TGTGCCAGCAGAGGGACAGGGGAAGGTGCTGAAGCTTTCTTT
TRBV20-1	.	TRBJ2-3	.	CSAKLGGTQYF	TGCAGTGCTAAACTCGGGGGTACGCAGTATTTT
TRBV29-1	TRBD1	TRBJ1-1	.	CSSQDRVDTEAFF	TGCAGCTCACAAGACAGGGTCGACACTGAAGCTTTCTTT
TRBV6-5	.	TRBJ1-3	.	CASSSSFSGNTIYF	TGTGCCAGCAGTTCCTCATTCTCTGGAAACACCATATATTTT
TRBV29-1	.	TRBJ1-1	.	CSVEVQRNTEAFF	TGCAGCGTTGAAGTCCAGCGGAACACTGAAGCTTTCTTT
TRBV29-1	.	TRBJ1-2	few	CSVYGQNNYGYTF	TGCAGCGTCTACGGACAGAATAACTATGGCTACACCTTC
TRBV5-6	TRBD1	TRBJ2-7	.	CASSTRTGRRTEQYF	TGTGCCAGCAGCACAAGGACAGGGAGAAGAACCGAGCAGTACTTC
TRBV6-5	.	TRBJ2-1	.	CASSSSGKGHKNEQFF	TGTGCCAGCAGTTCCTCCGGCAAGGGACATAAAAATGAGCAGTTCTTC
TRBV5-6	TRBD2	TRBJ2-3	.	CASFESSGGLNTDTQYF	TGTGCCAGCTTCGAAAGTAGCGGGGGCTTAAACACAGATACGCAGTATTTT
TRBV4-2	.	TRBJ2-1	.	CASSQEVHPGNEQFF	TGTGCCAGCAGCCAAGAGGTCCACCCAGGGAATGAGCAGTTCTTC
TRBV29-1	.	TRBJ2-2	.	CSVADWSNTGELFF	TGCAGCGTTGCTGACTGGTCGAACACCGGGGAGCTGTTTTTT
TRBV27	.	TRBJ2-3	.	CASSIRQVDTQYF	TGTGCCAGCAGTATCAGACAGGTAGATACGCAGTATTTT